The entry below gives a single T cell receptor (beta chain) sequence along with its context. Its antigen is still unknown. This record comes from a study of beta chain features in type 1 diabetes. Study-wide points: Type 1 diabetes patients showed a moderate but significant shortening of TCRB CDR3s in all four CD4+ subsets. More deletions and fewer insertions at VDJ junctions were seen in type 1 diabetes patients.

Every bit of the isolated RNA underwent reverse transcription, so sequencing read expressed TCRB transcripts. Regulatory, naive and central memory T cell samples averaged around 3.6 million reads. Libraries were prepared by immunoSEQ multiplex PCR; TCRdb keeps only in-frame clonotypes and omits some of them. The sample yields 630,000 or so clones, more than 13% seen once. The CDR3 runs 12 residues. Looked up from germline, CDR1 is SGHVS and CDR2 is FNYEAQ. J was trimmed by 8 bases and V by 4 bases; bases with no gene match: 4. The rearrangement links TRBV7-6 to TRBJ1-2; TRBD1 matches 7 bases. Sequenced sample: naive CD4+ T cells from blood. The clonotype originates from a man younger than 35 with type 1 diabetes. CDR3 DNA sequence: TGTGCCAGCAGCTCGACAGGGTTGGGCTACACCTTC. Translating gives CASSSTGLGYTF.